This T cell receptor beta chain was sequenced in a study of EBV T-cell therapy then PD-1 blockade in nasopharyngeal carcinoma. This clone was found many times. Antigen: not known. Data came from immunoSEQ multiplex PCR; TCRdb stores just in-frame clones and leaves some out. This sample has 20,000 or so clones, with about 86% found just once. CDR1 LNHDA and CDR2 SQIVND come from the germline V gene (reference sequence). The CDR3 runs 15 residues. V was clipped by 4 bases and J by 8 bases, with 18 bases between them. Noted time point: 266 days after commencement of treatment, after nivolumab therapy. The treatment: AdE1-LMPpoly-expanded autologous EBV-specific T-cell therapy followed by anti-PD-1 nivolumab.

This material consisted of CD8+ T cells from blood, taken at day 266 from a patient whose treatment included autologous EBV-specific T cells and nivolumab. The source of this sequence is a man between 35 and 55 years old with nasopharyngeal carcinoma. V is TRBV19 and J is TRBJ2-1; D perhaps matches TRBD2 (6 bases). CDR3 residues: CASSKYSGYPDEQFF. Written as DNA, the CDR3 is TGTGCCAGTAGTAAGTATAGCGGATACCCTGATGAGCAGTTCTTC.